This TCR beta chain was observed in a study of blood T cell repertoires in COVID-19 (dated by TCRdb to the early 2020s). Context from the whole study: Collaborator samples came from the United States, Italy and Spain and covered acute and convalescent phases of COVID-19. Where available, HLA class I and class II types were taken from metadata supplied by the sample provider and were not determined by assay-based typing. The material from the prospective study consisted of cDNA or gDNA derived from T cells, B-cell-depleted T cells, or PBMCs. The repertoires were made available in a free public database intended to serve as a resource for research on the immune response to SARS-CoV-2. Deeply sampled blood TCRbeta repertoires from subjects exposed to, actively infected with, or recovered from COVID-19 were included in the dataset. A de-identified subject ID, COVID-19 status, age in years and sex were almost always included in the sample metadata. Samples came from the ongoing ImmuneRACE study (first 160 participants) plus 1,254 subjects from 6 global collaborators.

In Seattle, one collaborating source enrolled patients while the infection was active and tracked those patients longitudinally over the course of disease. Each collaborating institution followed its own protocols to collect whole blood in K2EDTA tubes. For TCRbeta analysis, collaborators shipped samples as frozen whole blood, isolated PBMCs, or DNA extracted from either of those sample types. The immunoSEQ Assay, a bias-controlled multiplex PCR, was used to amplify TCRbeta CDR3 regions from genomic DNA. The authors' analysis ran thus. Within the assay, amplification of reference gene primers was used to estimate how many nucleated cells each sample contained. To quantify the absolute abundance of each unique TCRbeta CDR3 rearrangement, sequence reads were collapsed and filtered. For each sample, productive Simpson clonality was calculated as the square root of Simpson's diversity index across productive rearrangements. This immuneACCESS table, as held by TCRdb, lists in-frame sequences with V and J called but not all clones. Of the missing ones, under half trace to an unresolved V gene in checked studies; the others have no known cause. The V and J calls and clone size are taken from that table; D and trimming were inferred from the DNA. Counted in this sample were 290,000 or so clones; roughly 92% of them appeared once. The ten largest clonotypes hold approximately 2% of the sample.

Results and caveats for the whole study, not just this receptor: The quantity of clinical and demographic metadata differed by source and by participant and was supplied without curation.

The sample holds a few counts of this clone. Its specific antigen is unknown. No quality values exist for individual bases; no much larger clone is one base distant. Sequencing was carried out using peripheral blood. The sequence was collected from a woman in her twenties or thirties with COVID-19, enrolled during active disease.

The nucleotide sequence is TGTGCCAGTAGTAATCCACAGGGGGCTAACAATCAGCCCCAGCATTTT. It codes for CASSNPQGANNQPQHF. The chain couples TRBV19 to TRBJ1-5; 9 central bases correspond to TRBD1. From the cysteine through the phenylalanine, the CDR3 covers 16 amino acids. Left in the record is the CDR3 DNA by itself, 48 bases read in frame from the first base. From V the trimming removes 4 bases and from J it removes 3 bases, while the gene matches leave 7 bases of the junction unaccounted for. CDR1 and CDR2 (LNHDA, SQIVND) derive from the germline V gene (reference sequence). The variable domain in full, with residues beyond the CDR3 obtained from the reference TRBV19 and TRBJ1-5 genes, is DGGITQSPKYLFRKEGQNVTLSCEQNLNHDAMYWYRQDPGQGLRLIYYSQIVNDFQKGDIAEGYSVSREKKESFPLTVTSAQKNPTAFYLCASSNPQGANNQPQHFGDGTRLSIL.